This TCR beta chain was profiled in a study of cytomegalovirus exposure and HLA in healthy donors. Deletions cut 2 bases from V and 3 bases from J, with 14 bases between. CDR1 and CDR2 from the germline V gene are MNHNS and SASEGT. This CDR3 is 15 amino acids long. Data came from immunoSEQ multiplex PCR; TCRdb stores just in-frame clones and leaves some out. The table includes about 67,000 clones, about 95% detected once. About this clone itself: The target antigen is unknown.

Study-level points and caveats: There were some public TCRs occurring in many donors, but most TCR sequences were rare. A few CMV-associated chains proved CMV antigen-specific in vitro.

Sequencing was performed on PBMCs. The chain joins TRBV6-1 to TRBJ2-7; D may be TRBD2 (7 bases). This clonotype originated in a woman under 30 in good health and CMV-seronegative. CDR3 in DNA: TGTGCCAGCAGTGAACGTAAGGGGGGGGGCTACGAGCAGTACTTC. Protein product: CASSERKGGGYEQYF.